The entry that follows covers one T cell receptor (beta chain) sequence. Its antigen remains unknown. This entry belongs to a study of T cell responses to AZD1222 COVID-19 vaccine. Regarding the study as a whole: Spike-specific TCR breadth and depth rose after two AZD1222 doses. Targets within unmutated variant regions were reportedly found for nearly half of spike-specific TCRs.

The CDR3 is 13 residues long. Germline CDR1 is LGHNA and CDR2 is YNFKEQ. With 3 bases removed from V and 7 bases from J, the gap between germline ends came to 12 bases. Profiled with immunoSEQ multiplex PCR; TCRdb holds only in-frame clones, not every one. The data show 150,000 or so clones, approximately 90% seen once. The sequencing here drew on peripheral blood, taken on day 0 of AZD1222 vaccination. The sequence derives from an adult in good health. The V gene is TRBV4-2, the J gene TRBJ1-1, with D perhaps matching TRBD1 (5 bases). This CDR3 is CASSQGRTDEAFF. The CDR3 DNA sequence: TGTGCCAGCAGCCAGGGACGGACTGATGAAGCTTTCTTT.